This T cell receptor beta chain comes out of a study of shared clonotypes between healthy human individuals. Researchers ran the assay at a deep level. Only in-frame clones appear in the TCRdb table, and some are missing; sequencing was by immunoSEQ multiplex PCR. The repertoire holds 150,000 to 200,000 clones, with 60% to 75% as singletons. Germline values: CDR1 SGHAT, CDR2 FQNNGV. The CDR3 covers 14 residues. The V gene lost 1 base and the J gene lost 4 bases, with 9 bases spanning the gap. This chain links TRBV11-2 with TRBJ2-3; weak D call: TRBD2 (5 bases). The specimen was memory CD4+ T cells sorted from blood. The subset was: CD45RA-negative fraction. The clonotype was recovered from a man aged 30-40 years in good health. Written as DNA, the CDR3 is TGTGCCAGCAGCTTAGGTCCCGGGGCAGATACGCAGTATTTT. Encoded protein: CASSLGPGADTQYF. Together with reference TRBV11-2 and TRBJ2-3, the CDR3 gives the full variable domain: EAGVAQSPRYKIIEKRQSVAFWCNPISGHATLYWYQQILGQGPKLLIQFQNNGVVDDSQLPKDRFSAERLKGVDSTLKIQPAKLEDSAVYLCASSLGPGADTQYFGPGTRLTVL.